The source of this T cell receptor beta chain is a study of shared clonotypes between healthy human individuals. Looking at the study overall: Used for every donor were three CD4 naive, three CD4 memory, two CD8 naive and one CD8 memory plate.

Naive-designated CD8 cells lacked CD45RO, were positively enriched for CCR7, and omitted terminally differentiated effector memory CD45RA+ cells. This CDR3 contains 11 residues. Germline V gives CDR1 MNHNS, CDR2 SASEGT. Trimming took 3 bases from V and 11 from J, leaving 10 bases between them. TCRdb's copy holds only in-frame clones and misses some; the assay was immunoSEQ multiplex PCR. The table lists some 2.1 million clones, roughly 95% of them singletons. Notes on the study in general: Naive subsets, compared against memory subsets, generally had larger estimated richness values. The generation probabilities recorded for non-shared clonotypes fell below those of clonotypes shared by all four donors.

As for this clone: What it binds is unknown.

Material: naive CD8+ T cells from PBMCs. The origin of this receptor is a man younger than 35 in good health. Some clones in this sample may be carry-over from other donors' samples. V is TRBV6-1 and J is TRBJ1-1; the D gene is possibly TRBD1 (6 bases). The CDR3 protein is CASSDKGEAFF. DNA of the CDR3: TGTGCCAGCAGTGATAAGGGGGAGGCTTTCTTT.